Listed here are 32 T cell receptor beta chains from one sample, sequenced in a study of cytomegalovirus exposure and HLA in healthy donors. PCR employed 60 Vbeta and 13 Jbeta primers. Assay used: immunoSEQ multiplex PCR; TCRdb lists only in-frame clones, some missing. Of roughly 130,000 clones listed, roughly 80% are singletons. Sequenced sample: PBMCs. Receptors were obtained from a girl aged 2 to 9 in good health and CMV-seronegative.

J is TRBJ2-1 and V is TRBV5-1; 7 nucleotides agree with TRBD1. Germline V gene lookup returns CDR1 SGHRS and CDR2 YFSETQ. CDR3 length: 15 amino acids. J gave up 2 bases and V 4 bases, and 6 bases lay outside the gene matches. CDR3 protein: CASSLTGAPYNEQFF. The CDR3 coding sequence is TGCGCCAGCAGCCTAACAGGGGCCCCCTACAATGAGCAGTTCTTC.

This rearrangement joins TRBV21-1 to TRBJ1-2; TRBD1 reflects the table's D call only, with no check against the DNA. TRBV21-1 is termed a pseudogene. The CDR3 has 15 amino acids. The CDR3, as DNA: TGTGCCAGCAGCAAAGAGGACAGGACCTCCTATGGCTACACCTTC. Translated, it gives CASSKEDRTSYGYTF.

The chain is built from TRBV7-2 and TRBJ1-2; TRBD1 is a possible D gene (5 bases). The CDR3 contains 14 residues. CDR1 and CDR2 (germline): SGHTA, FQGNSA. The ends were cut back, 6 bases at V and 4 bases at J, with 15 bases in the middle. CDR3: CASSSEQVSYGYTF. The CDR3 nucleotides read TGTGCCAGCAGTTCCGAACAGGTTTCCTATGGCTACACCTTC.

The chain combines TRBV5-4 with TRBJ2-1; D is perhaps TRBD1 (5 bases). The CDR3 runs to 15 residues. V was cut by 2 bases and J by 4 bases, with 13 bases left in between. Looked up from germline, CDR1 is SGHNT and CDR2 is YYREEE (reference sequence). The DNA for the CDR3 is TGTGCCAGCAGCTTAGATAAGGGGCGATACAATGAGCAGTTCTTC. It is translated as CASSLDKGRYNEQFF. Together with reference TRBV5-4 and TRBJ2-1, the CDR3 gives the full variable domain: ETGVTQSPTHLIKTRGQQVTLRCSSQSGHNTVSWYQQALGQGPQFIFQYYREEENGRGNFPPRFSGLQFPNYSSELNVNALELDDSALYLCASSLDKGRYNEQFFGPGTRLTVL.

This clone was seen a few times. This chain uses TRBV18 with TRBJ1-1; unclear D gene. Trimming cost V 6 bases and J 2 bases, with 16 bases left between them. The V gene's germline CDR1 is KGHSH and CDR2 LQKENI. The CDR3 is 15 amino acids. CDR3 loop: CASSLSPGSNTEAFF. The CDR3 nucleotides are TGTGCCAGCTCTCTCTCTCCGGGATCAAACACTGAAGCTTTCTTT.

The chain couples TRBV9 to TRBJ2-7; 7 bases agree with TRBD2. V lost 0 bases to trimming and J lost 3 bases; unmatched junction nucleotides: 9. The CDR3 is made up of 16 amino acids. The germline V gene has CDR1 SGDLS and CDR2 YYNGEE. CDR3 nucleotides: TGTGCCAGCAGCGTAGCTGGAAGCGGGGCCGTCTACGAGCAGTACTTC. Its protein product is CASSVAGSGAVYEQYF.

The CDR3, as DNA: TGTGCCAGCAGCTTTATCTTGGCAGGGGTACTTAATGAGCAGTTCTTC. It codes for CASSFILAGVLNEQFF. V and J are TRBV11-2 and TRBJ2-1, with a tentative D call TRBD1 (6 bases). The CDR3 loop spans 16 amino acids. V was clipped by 3 bases and J by 7 bases, with 19 bases between them. Germline CDR1 reads SGHAT; CDR2 reads FQNNGV. The variable domain in full, completed from reference TRBV11-2 and TRBJ2-1, reads EAGVAQSPRYKIIEKRQSVAFWCNPISGHATLYWYQQILGQGPKLLIQFQNNGVVDDSQLPKDRFSAERLKGVDSTLKIQPAKLEDSAVYLCASSFILAGVLNEQFFGPGTRLTVL.

CDR3 loop: CASRWTGGDLKNYGYTF. In DNA, the CDR3 is TGTGCCAGCAGATGGACAGGGGGCGATCTAAAGAACTATGGCTACACCTTC. V gene TRBV2 combines with J gene TRBJ1-2, with 11 nucleotides matching TRBD1. The CDR3 sequence is 17 residues long. V lost 6 bases, J lost 2 bases, and 11 bases stayed unmatched. CDR1 and CDR2 from the germline V gene are SNHLY and FYNNEI.

The chain joins TRBV19 to TRBJ2-3; 7 positions agree with TRBD2. With 3 bases clipped from V and 4 bases from J, the junction kept 4 bases outside the gene matches. The CDR3 sequence is 14 residues long. Germline V lookup: CDR1 LNHDA, CDR2 SQIVND (reference sequence). The CDR3 reads CASSIGGGADTQYF. The CDR3 coding sequence is TGTGCCAGTAGTATTGGGGGAGGGGCAGATACGCAGTATTTT.

The J gene is TRBJ2-6, the V gene TRBV6-5; unclear D gene. Germline loops: CDR1 MNHEY, CDR2 SVGAGI. V lost 1 base, J lost 0 bases, and 4 bases lay in between. This CDR3 is 15 amino acids long. For the CDR3, the DNA is TGTGCCAGCAGTTACTTCGGCTCTGGGGCCAACGTCCTGACTTTC. This sequence encodes CASSYFGSGANVLTF.

The J gene is TRBJ1-4, the V gene TRBV19; a possible D gene is TRBD1 (5 bases). V gave up 6 bases and J gave up 8 bases, with 16 bases separating them. This CDR3 is 14 amino acids long. Looked up from germline, CDR1 is LNHDA and CDR2 is SQIVND (reference sequence). This CDR3 is CASSPGLVGEKLFF. As DNA, the CDR3 is TGTGCCAGTAGCCCAGGGCTAGTAGGAGAAAAACTGTTTTTT.

As DNA, the CDR3 is TGTGCTACTGGACAGAATACCGGGGAGCTGTTTTTT. Its translation is CATGQNTGELFF. The chain uses TRBV28 and TRBJ2-2, with D possibly TRBD1 on 6 matching bases. This CDR3 is 12 amino acids long. The germline gives CDR1 MDHEN, CDR2 SYDVKM. Based on the CDR3 plus reference TRBV28 and TRBJ2-2, the full variable domain is DVKVTQSSRYLVKRTGEKVFLECVQDMDHENMFWYRQDPGLGLRLIYFSYDVKMKEKGDIPEGYSVSREKKERFSLILESASTNQTSMYLCATGQNTGELFFGEGSRLTVL.

The chain carries TRBV9 and TRBJ2-7; maybe TRBD2 (7 bases). The germline gives CDR1 SGDLS, CDR2 YYNGEE. CDR3 size: 14 residues. The germline V and J ends were trimmed by 5 bases and 3 bases, with 15 bases remaining between them. In DNA, the CDR3 is TGTGCCAGCAGTATGAGGGGGACTAACTACGAGCAGTACTTC. This encodes CASSMRGTNYEQYF. Combining the CDR3 with reference TRBV9 and TRBJ2-7 gives the whole variable domain DSGVTQTPKHLITATGQRVTLRCSPRSGDLSVYWYQQSLDQGLQFLIQYYNGEERAKGNILERFSAQQFPDLHSELNLSSLELGDSALYFCASSMRGTNYEQYFGPGTRLTVT.

This clone was seen only a few times. The chain employs TRBV4-1 and TRBJ2-2; 8 nucleotides agree with TRBD2. Germline values: CDR1 MGHRA, CDR2 YSYEKL. V was clipped by 0 bases and J by 8 bases; unmatched bases: 8. The CDR3 has 16 residues. As DNA, the CDR3 is TGCGCCAGCAGCCAAGATAACGGGAGGGCCTATGGGGAGCTGTTTTTT. It encodes CASSQDNGRAYGELFF.

In this sample, this clone turned up a few times. The genes are TRBV4-1 and TRBJ2-2, with a tentative D call TRBD2 (5 bases). The CDR3 is made up of 15 amino acids. Trimming removed 4 bases from V and 3 bases from J, with 12 bases in between. Germline loops: CDR1 MGHRA, CDR2 YSYEKL. In DNA, the CDR3 is TGCGCCAGCAGCCCCCTGGGAGAGCACACCGGGGAGCTGTTTTTT. Amino acids: CASSPLGEHTGELFF.

The rearrangement joins TRBV10-3 to TRBJ2-1, with TRBD2 matching over 11 bases. CDR3 length: 17 residues. Germline V gene lookup returns CDR1 ENHRY and CDR2 SYGVKD. J lost 4 bases, V lost 3 bases, and 8 bases had no gene match. CDR3 region: CAISDLSGRAFYNEQFF. DNA for the CDR3: TGTGCCATCAGTGATCTTAGCGGGAGGGCCTTTTACAATGAGCAGTTCTTC.

The rearrangement joins TRBV7-6 to TRBJ2-5; D uncertain. Trimming took 5 bases from V and 2 from J, leaving 6 bases between them. The CDR3 extends over 12 amino acids. In germline, CDR1 is SGHVS, CDR2 FNYEAQ. CDR3 bases: TGTGCCAGCAGCGGAGTACAAGAGACCCAGTACTTC. Protein product: CASSGVQETQYF.

The chain has TRBV2 and TRBJ2-7, with D maybe TRBD2 (5 bases). The germline CDR1 and CDR2 sequences are SNHLY and FYNNEI. CDR3 size: 13 residues. V lost 3 bases, J lost 5 bases, and 11 bases lay in between. DNA for the CDR3: TGTGCCAGCAGTGATTCCGGGGTGGACGAGCAGTACTTC. Residues: CASSDSGVDEQYF.

This clone has just one count. The genes are TRBV7-2 and TRBJ2-3, with 7 positions matching TRBD2. This CDR3 region has 15 residues. The germline CDR1 and CDR2 sequences are SGHTA and FQGNSA. V was clipped by 4 bases and J by 2 bases; unmatched bases: 6. Here the CDR3 reads CASSWPGGYTDTQYF. As DNA, the CDR3 is TGTGCCAGCAGCTGGCCGGGGGGTTACACAGATACGCAGTATTTT.

Only one count was recorded for this clone. The gene calls are TRBV5-4 and TRBJ2-5; possibly TRBD2 for D (5 bases). The V gene's germline CDR1 is SGHNT and CDR2 YYREEE (reference sequence). This CDR3 region has 12 residues. V lost 4 bases and J lost 2, with 6 bases in between. DNA for the CDR3: TGTGCCAGCAGCCCGGGACAAGAGACCCAGTACTTC. Its translation is CASSPGQETQYF.

The rearrangement joins TRBV10-3 to TRBJ1-1, with D tentatively TRBD1 (6 bases). The ends were cut back, 10 bases at V and 0 bases at J, with 12 bases in the middle. Germline-derived CDR1 and CDR2 are ENHRY and SYGVKD. There are 13 residues in the CDR3. CDR3 in DNA: TGTGCCACTATCGGACAGATGAACACTGAAGCTTTCTTT. Its translation: CATIGQMNTEAFF.

This clone was observed a few times. The chain carries TRBV4-3 and TRBJ2-2; D is unresolved. Trimming took off 1 base at V and 6 bases at J, with 12 bases between the two ends. In germline, CDR1 is LGHNA, CDR2 YSLEER. The length of the CDR3 is 15 residues. CDR3 loop: CASSQVLTVAGELFF. The CDR3 DNA is TGCGCCAGCAGCCAAGTACTAACGGTCGCCGGGGAGCTGTTTTTT.

This clone was counted a single time. V and J are TRBV11-3 and TRBJ1-4, with D unresolved. Looked up from germline, CDR1 is SGHNT and CDR2 is YENEEA. This CDR3 contains 15 residues. V lost 1 base to trimming and J lost 0 bases, with 6 bases between them. This CDR3 is CASSLGLSTNEKLFF. In DNA, the CDR3 is TGTGCCAGCAGCTTAGGACTCTCAACTAATGAAAAACTGTTTTTT.

This clone was picked up one time. J is TRBJ1-5 and V is TRBV5-8; TRBD1 agrees at 11 bases. This CDR3 spans 15 amino acids. Looked up from germline, CDR1 is SGHTS and CDR2 is YDEGEE. V gave up 4 bases and J gave up 6 bases; unmatched junction bases: 6. CDR3 loop: CASSLGQGGRQPQHF. CDR3 coding DNA: TGTGCCAGCAGCCTGGGACAGGGGGGGCGTCAGCCCCAGCATTTT.

The chain joins TRBV2 to TRBJ1-2; 7 nucleotides agree with TRBD1. Germline loops: CDR1 SNHLY, CDR2 FYNNEI. This CDR3 has 14 residues. Trimming took 6 bases from V and 7 from J; bases not matched to a gene: 11. The CDR3 coding sequence is TGTGCCAGCAGCCGAGCGACAGGGAGTCGTGGCTACACCTTC. Translating it yields CASSRATGSRGYTF.

The chain uses TRBV19 and TRBJ1-4; 9 nucleotides match TRBD1. The CDR3 is made up of 16 amino acids. The V and J ends lost 4 bases and 4 bases, in that order; junction bases with no gene match: 7. The V gene's germline CDR1 is LNHDA and CDR2 SQIVND (reference sequence). CDR3 sequence: CASSTWTGADNEKLFF. The CDR3 DNA follows: TGTGCCAGTAGTACGTGGACAGGGGCTGATAATGAAAAACTGTTTTTT.

The chain carries TRBV27 and TRBJ2-7; weak D call: TRBD2 (7 bases). Looked up from germline, CDR1 is MNHEY and CDR2 is SMNVEV (reference sequence). Between the trimmed V and J ends, which lost 7 bases and 8 bases, there was a span of 27 bases. The CDR3 totals 16 residues. The CDR3 DNA follows: TGTGCCAGCACGGGGGGCCAACGGGGCTTTCTCCTAAAGCAGTACTTC. This codes for CASTGGQRGFLLKQYF.

CDR3 nucleotide sequence: TGTGCCAGCAGCAACCCTAGCGGGGCCAAGGGAGAATACGATACGCAGTATTTT. The encoded protein is CASSNPSGAKGEYDTQYF. This chain links TRBV7-2 with TRBJ2-3, with TRBD2 identical over 9 bases. CDR1 SGHTA and CDR2 FQGNSA come from the germline V gene. CDR3 length: 18 residues. With V trimmed by 5 bases and J by 6 bases, 18 bases remained unmatched. Using reference TRBV7-2 and TRBJ2-3 for the parts outside the CDR3, the full variable domain is GAGVSQSPSNKVTEKGKDVELRCDPISGHTALYWYRQSLGQGLEFLIYFQGNSAPDKSGLPSDRFSAERTGGSVSTLTIQRTQQEDSAVYLCASSNPSGAKGEYDTQYFGPGTRLTVL.

In its sample, this clone was seen once. CDR3 region: CASRADRGIWELFF. As DNA, the CDR3 is TGTGCCAGCAGAGCGGACAGGGGTATATGGGAGCTGTTTTTT. The chain is built from TRBV2 and TRBJ2-2; 9 positions agree with TRBD1. The germline V gene has CDR1 SNHLY and CDR2 FYNNEI. This CDR3 has 14 amino acids. Unmatched junction bases numbered 8, after V lost 6 bases and J lost 9 bases.

There are a few counts of this clone. The V call is TRBV28, the J call TRBJ1-5, with 7 bases identical to TRBD1. The trim removed 6 bases at V and 5 bases at J, leaving 7 bases unmatched. CDR3 length equals 14 residues. Germline-derived CDR1 and CDR2 are MDHEN and SYDVKM. CDR3 protein: CASREATGHQPQHF. The CDR3 nucleotides read TGTGCCAGCAGGGAAGCGACAGGGCATCAGCCCCAGCATTTT.

The CDR3 reads CASSDRGATFSSGNTIYF. For the CDR3, the DNA is TGTGCCAGCAGTGACCGGGGAGCTACCTTTAGCTCTGGAAACACCATATATTTT. This sequence joins TRBV6-4 and TRBJ1-3; D unresolved. The CDR3 spans 18 residues. CDR1 MRHNA and CDR2 SNTAGT come from the germline V gene. V lost 2 bases and J lost 0, with 17 bases in between.

V gene TRBV29-1 combines with J gene TRBJ1-1, with D maybe TRBD1 (5 bases). Germline V gene lookup returns CDR1 SQVTM and CDR2 ANQGSEA. The CDR3 has 12 amino acids. V gave up 7 bases and J gave up 2 bases, with 11 bases separating them. In DNA form, the CDR3 reads TGCAGCGCAGCTACAGGTAACACTGAAGCTTTCTTT. This gives the protein CSAATGNTEAFF.